This entry features one T cell receptor beta chain sequence. The CDR3 is made up of 15 amino acids. In germline, CDR1 is SGHAT, CDR2 FQNNGV. V was pared by 7 bases and J by 6 bases, with 22 bases between. The data belong to a study of tumor-infiltrating lymphocytes in primary liver carcinoma. From approximately 0.5 ug of total RNA, TCR beta-specific cDNA was reverse-transcribed using a constant-region primer. Libraries for TCR beta were built through three nested multiplex PCR rounds, which together made up a slightly modified ARM-PCR procedure. The opening two PCR rounds, around 11 cycles each, paired TRBV1-TRBV30 forward primers with a C-beta reverse primer. A single record per CDR3 protein comes from TCRdb applying MiXCR to the multiplex PCR reads. Among 300,000 to 400,000 distinct CDR3 sequences listed, roughly two thirds were seen once. In addition to blood RNA drawn from unsorted whole blood, germline DNA was extracted.

The V and J genes are TRBV11-2 and TRBJ2-7; D remains ambiguous. The receptor was isolated from a middle-aged man with primary liver carcinoma and hepatitis B virus infection. Sequencing was performed on peripheral blood. In DNA form, the CDR3 reads TGTGCCAGCATCGTTACATGGTTGGGGTCCGGCGAGCAGTACTTC. Translating gives CASIVTWLGSGEQYF.